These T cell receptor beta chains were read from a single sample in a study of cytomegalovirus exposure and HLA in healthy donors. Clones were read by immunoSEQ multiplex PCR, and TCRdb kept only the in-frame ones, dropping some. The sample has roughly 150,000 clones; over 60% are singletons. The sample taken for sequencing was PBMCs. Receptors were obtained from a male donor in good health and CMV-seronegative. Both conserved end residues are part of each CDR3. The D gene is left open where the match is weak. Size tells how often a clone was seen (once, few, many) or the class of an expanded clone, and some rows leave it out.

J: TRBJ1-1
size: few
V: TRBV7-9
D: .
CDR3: CSSSLSADKAFF
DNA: TGTTCCAGCAGCTTATCTGCGGATAAAGCTTTCTTT

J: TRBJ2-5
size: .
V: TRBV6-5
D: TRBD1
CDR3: CASHWGQGVQETQYF
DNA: TGTGCCAGCCATTGGGGACAGGGGGTCCAAGAGACCCAGTACTTC

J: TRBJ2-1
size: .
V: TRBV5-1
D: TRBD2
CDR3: CASSFRSGGPNNEQFF
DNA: TGCGCCAGCAGCTTCCGGTCGGGAGGGCCGAACAATGAGCAGTTCTTC

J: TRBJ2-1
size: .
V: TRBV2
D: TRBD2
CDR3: CASITGTSGRTEQFF
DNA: TGTGCCAGCATCACAGGGACTAGCGGGAGAACTGAGCAGTTCTTC

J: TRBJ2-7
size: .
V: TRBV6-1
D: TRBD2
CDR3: CASSEMAGGRGEQYF
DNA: TGTGCCAGCAGTGAAATGGCGGGAGGGAGGGGCGAGCAGTACTTC

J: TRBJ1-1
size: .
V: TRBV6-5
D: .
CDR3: CASSPGQRMNTEAFF
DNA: TGTGCCAGCAGTCCCGGACAGAGAATGAACACTGAAGCTTTCTTT

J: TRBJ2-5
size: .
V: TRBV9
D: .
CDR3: CASSKYQETQYF
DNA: TGTGCCAGCAGTAAATACCAAGAGACCCAGTACTTC

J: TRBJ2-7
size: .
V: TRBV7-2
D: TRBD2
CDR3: CASSVFLTSGGSYEQYF
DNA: TGTGCCAGCAGCGTATTCTTGACTAGCGGGGGCTCCTACGAGCAGTACTTC

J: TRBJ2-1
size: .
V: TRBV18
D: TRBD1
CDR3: CASREGQGVDEQFF
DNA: TGTGCCAGCCGGGAGGGACAGGGGGTCGATGAGCAGTTCTTC

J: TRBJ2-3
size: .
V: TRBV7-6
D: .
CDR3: CASSLSTDTQYF
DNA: TGTGCCAGCAGCCTTAGCACAGATACGCAGTATTTT

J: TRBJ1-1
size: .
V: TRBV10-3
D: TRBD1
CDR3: CAISAGGTGEAFF
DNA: TGTGCCATCAGTGCGGGCGGGACAGGTGAAGCTTTCTTT

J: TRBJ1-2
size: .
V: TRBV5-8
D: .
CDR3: CASSLGNFDKANYGYTF
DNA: TGTGCCAGCAGCTTGGGGAATTTCGACAAAGCTAACTATGGCTACACCTTC

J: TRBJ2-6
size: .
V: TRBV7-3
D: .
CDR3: CASSPGVQFSGANVLTF
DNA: TGTGCCAGCAGCCCCGGGGTCCAATTTTCTGGGGCCAACGTCCTGACTTTC

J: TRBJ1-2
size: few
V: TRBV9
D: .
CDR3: CASTVSPTASYGYTF
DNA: TGTGCCAGCACCGTCAGCCCGACAGCATCCTATGGCTACACCTTC

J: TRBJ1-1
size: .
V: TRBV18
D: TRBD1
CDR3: CASSPIPTGGITEAFF
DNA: TGTGCCAGCTCACCGATTCCGACAGGGGGCATCACTGAAGCTTTCTTT

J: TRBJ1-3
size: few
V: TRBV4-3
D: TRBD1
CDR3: CASSQGMGQVGNTIYF
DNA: TGCGCCAGCAGCCAAGGAATGGGACAGGTTGGAAACACCATATATTTT

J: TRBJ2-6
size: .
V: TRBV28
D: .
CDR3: CASTSLSGANVLTF
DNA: TGTGCCAGCACCTCACTCTCTGGGGCCAACGTCCTGACTTTC

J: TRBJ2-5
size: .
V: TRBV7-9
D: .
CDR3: CSSSVRRDLQETQYF
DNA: TGTTCCAGCAGCGTTCGGCGGGATCTCCAAGAGACCCAGTACTTC

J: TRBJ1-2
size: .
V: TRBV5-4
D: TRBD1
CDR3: CASSLEGQGNYGYTF
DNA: TGTGCCAGCAGCTTGGAAGGACAGGGGAACTATGGCTACACCTTC

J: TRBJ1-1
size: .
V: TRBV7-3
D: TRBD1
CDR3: CASSLTGPGTEAFF
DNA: TGTGCCAGCAGCTTGACAGGGCCGGGGACTGAAGCTTTCTTT

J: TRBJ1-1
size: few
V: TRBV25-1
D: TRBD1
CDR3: CASRDRVNTEAFF
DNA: TGTGCCAGCAGGGACAGGGTGAACACTGAAGCTTTCTTT

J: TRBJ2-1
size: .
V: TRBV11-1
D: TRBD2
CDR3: CASSQVLAGPYNEQFF
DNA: TGTGCCAGCAGCCAAGTTCTAGCGGGACCCTACAATGAGCAGTTCTTC

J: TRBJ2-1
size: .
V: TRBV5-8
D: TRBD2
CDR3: CASSWGGEQFF
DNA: TGTGCCAGCAGCTGGGGAGGGGAGCAGTTCTTC

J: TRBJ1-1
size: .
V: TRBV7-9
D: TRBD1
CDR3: CASSPQGDLAEAFF
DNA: TGTGCCAGCAGCCCACAGGGGGATTTGGCTGAAGCTTTCTTT

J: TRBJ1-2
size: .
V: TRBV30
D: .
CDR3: CAWSGGGGYGYTF
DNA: TGTGCCTGGAGTGGGGGGGGCGGCTACGGCTACACCTTC

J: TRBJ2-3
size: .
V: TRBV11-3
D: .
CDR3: CASSLWGQGGTSTDTQYF
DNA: TGTGCCAGCAGCTTATGGGGCCAGGGGGGAACTAGCACAGATACGCAGTATTTT

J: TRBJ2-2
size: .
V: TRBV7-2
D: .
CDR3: CATNRDNTGELFF
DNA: TGTGCCACTAACAGGGATAACACCGGGGAGCTGTTTTTT